This entry lists 12 T cell receptor beta chains sequenced from one sample in a study of blood T cell repertoires in COVID-19. Repertoires were generated with immunoSEQ multiplex PCR, while TCRdb's copy carries only in-frame clones and drops some. The table lists around 130,000 clones, more than 70% of them singletons. The sequenced sample was peripheral blood. These TCRs come from a man aged 55-75 years with acute or convalescent COVID-19.

The chain carries TRBV6-5 and TRBJ2-3; 7 nucleotides agree with TRBD1. V lost 5 bases, J lost 2 bases, and 4 bases stayed unmatched. Germline CDR1 MNHEY, CDR2 SVGAGI. The CDR3 is made up of 14 amino acids. The CDR3 loop is CASSRQGSTDTQYF. In nucleotides, the CDR3 is TGTGCCAGCAGTCGACAGGGATCCACAGATACGCAGTATTTT.

This chain uses TRBV27 with TRBJ2-7; the match to TRBD2 covers 9 bases. V lost 7 bases, J lost 6 bases, and 10 bases stayed unmatched. The germline V gene encodes CDR1 MNHEY and CDR2 SMNVEV (reference sequence). The CDR3 length is 14 residues. For the CDR3, the DNA is TGTGCCAGCACCTTTAGCGGGAGCGGTACCGAGCAGTACTTC. This encodes CASTFSGSGTEQYF.

This clone occurred once. J is TRBJ2-1 and V is TRBV9; D may be TRBD1 (5 bases). V lost 2 bases to trimming and J lost 4 bases, with 7 bases between them. This CDR3 comprises 13 residues. The germline gives CDR1 SGDLS, CDR2 YYNGEE. The CDR3 loop reads CASSVGPYNEQFF. The CDR3 coding sequence is TGTGCCAGCAGCGTGGGGCCTTACAATGAGCAGTTCTTC.

In its sample, this clone was seen once. The chain recombines TRBV28 with TRBJ2-7; 10 nucleotides align to TRBD1. The germline CDR1 and CDR2 sequences are MDHEN and SYDVKM. V lost 5 bases to trimming and J lost 1 base; unmatched junction nucleotides: 8. This CDR3 spans 16 amino acids. This CDR3 reads CASSPWTGGGSYEQYF. For the CDR3, the DNA is TGTGCCAGCAGTCCCTGGACAGGGGGGGGATCCTACGAGCAGTACTTC.

V gene TRBV7-2 combines with J gene TRBJ2-1; 11 nucleotides match TRBD2. CDR1 and CDR2 (germline): SGHTA, FQGNSA. The CDR3 has 15 amino acids. Germline trimming cut 4 bases from V and 9 bases from J; bases unmatched to any gene: 8. The CDR3: CASSSSRLAGIEQFF. CDR3 DNA sequence: TGTGCCAGCAGCTCCTCGAGACTAGCGGGAATTGAGCAGTTCTTC.

The CDR3 DNA is TGTGCCAGCAGCTGGGCGGGCAGAGGGCCCGATAATTCACCCCTCCACTTT. Translated: CASSWAGRGPDNSPLHF. The rearrangement uses TRBV7-9 and TRBJ1-6, with D unclear. CDR1 is SEHNR, CDR2 FQNEAQ, per germline (reference sequence). Trimming took 4 bases from V and 5 from J, leaving 18 bases between them. CDR3 length: 17 amino acids.

The rearrangement joins TRBV19 to TRBJ2-7; tentative D call: TRBD1 (5 bases). Germline loops: CDR1 LNHDA, CDR2 SQIVND (reference sequence). Trimming pared 4 bases from V and 1 base from J, leaving 17 bases between. The CDR3 length is 16 residues. CDR3 sequence: CASSNPQGLGSYEQYF. The CDR3 nucleotides are TGTGCCAGTAGTAACCCTCAGGGTCTAGGATCCTACGAGCAGTACTTC.

The CDR3 nucleotides read TGTGCCACCAGGGCTAGCGGTCTGTACAATGAGCAGTTCTTC. Translating gives CATRASGLYNEQFF. V gene TRBV15 combines with J gene TRBJ2-1, with 7 bases identical to TRBD2. CDR1 is LNHNV, CDR2 YYDKDF, per germline (reference sequence). The V gene end was trimmed by 6 bases and the J gene end by 4 bases; junction bases not matched to a gene: 6. This CDR3 is built from 14 residues. Looking up the rest from reference TRBV15 and TRBJ2-1 gives the full variable domain: DAMVIQNPRYQVTQFGKPVTLSCSQTLNHNVMYWYQQKSSQAPKLLFHYYDKDFNNEADTPDNFQSRRPNTSFCFLDIRSPGLGDTAMYLCATRASGLYNEQFFGPGTRLTVL.

This chain links TRBV7-3 with TRBJ2-2; 10 positions agree with TRBD1. In germline, CDR1 is SGHTA, CDR2 FQGTGA. The CDR3 covers 15 residues. The V and J ends lost 5 bases and 5 bases, in that order; junction bases with no gene match: 5. The CDR3 nucleotides read TGTGCCAGCAGCAACCGGGACAGGGGTACCGGGGAGCTGTTTTTT. It is translated as CASSNRDRGTGELFF.

The chain employs TRBV15 and TRBJ1-2, with 12 positions matching TRBD1. This CDR3 contains 15 residues. Germline V gene lookup returns CDR1 LNHNV and CDR2 YYDKDF (reference sequence). The junction had 8 bases not matched to a gene; V was cut back by 5 bases and J by 7 bases. The CDR3 DNA is TGTGCCACCAGCCCTGCGGGACAGGGGGCAGGTGGCTACACCTTC. The encoded protein is CATSPAGQGAGGYTF.

This clone was seen once. This chain connects TRBV5-6 to TRBJ2-4; 9 bases fit TRBD1. There are 14 residues in the CDR3. The J segment lost 8 bases and the V segment lost 4 bases, leaving 7 bases of the junction unmatched. The germline V gene encodes CDR1 SGHDT and CDR2 YYEEEE. CDR3 protein: CASSRQGEFDIQYF. The CDR3 region has the DNA TGTGCCAGCAGCCGACAGGGGGAGTTTGACATTCAGTACTTC. The full variable domain, in which reference TRBV5-6 and TRBJ2-4 provide the parts outside the CDR3, is DAGVTQSPTHLIKTRGQQVTLRCSPKSGHDTVSWYQQALGQGPQFIFQYYEEEERQRGNFPDRFSGHQFPNYSSELNVNALLLGDSALYLCASSRQGEFDIQYFGAGTRLSVL.

V is TRBV7-2 and J is TRBJ1-4, with 9 bases aligning to TRBD1. This CDR3 contains 16 residues. CDR1 is SGHTA, CDR2 FQGNSA, per germline. The trim removed 6 bases at V and 6 bases at J, leaving 11 bases unmatched. The CDR3 is CASSATGGFFDEKLFF. CDR3 coding DNA: TGTGCCAGCAGTGCTACAGGGGGCTTTTTCGATGAAAAACTGTTTTTT.